There are a few counts of the clone carrying this T cell receptor beta chain. In germline, CDR1 is SGHDT, CDR2 YYEEEE. V was clipped by 6 bases and J by 4 bases; unmatched bases: 16. CDR3 length equals 16 residues. The record originates from a study of T cells after yellow fever vaccination. TCRdb re-analysed the 5' RACE reads in MiXCR, keeping a single row per CDR3 protein. Of some 560,000 distinct CDR3 sequences listed, about 19% were seen once; the top ten hold over 11%. The chain recombines TRBV5-6 with TRBJ2-7; 7 bases fit TRBD2. The sequence was obtained from a man aged 30-40 years who received the YFV17D yellow fever vaccine. Sequenced material: PBMCs, taken 15 days after the yellow fever booster vaccination. CDR3 DNA: TGTGCCAGCAAACAAAACGGGCCTAGCGGCTTTTACGAGCAGTACTTC. It yields the protein CASKQNGPSGFYEQYF.